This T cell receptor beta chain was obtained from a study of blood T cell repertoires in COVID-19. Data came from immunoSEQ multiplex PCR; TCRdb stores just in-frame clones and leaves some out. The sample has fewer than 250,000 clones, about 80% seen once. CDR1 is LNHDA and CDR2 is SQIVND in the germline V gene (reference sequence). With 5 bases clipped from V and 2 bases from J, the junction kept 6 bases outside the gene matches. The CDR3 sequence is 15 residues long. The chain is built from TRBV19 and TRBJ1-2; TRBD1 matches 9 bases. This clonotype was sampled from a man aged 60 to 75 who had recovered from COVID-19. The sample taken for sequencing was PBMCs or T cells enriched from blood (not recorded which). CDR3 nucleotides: TGTGCCAGTAGTGCTAAACAGGGGGCAAACTATGGCTACACCTTC. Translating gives CASSAKQGANYGYTF.